Listed below are T cell receptor beta chains from one sample, sequenced in a study of blood T cell repertoires in COVID-19. Repertoires were generated with immunoSEQ multiplex PCR, while TCRdb's copy carries only in-frame clones and drops some. The table includes some 80,000 clones, 85% to 90% detected once. The sample comprised peripheral blood. The receptors derive from a human donor in a cohort sampled during active COVID-19. CDR3s include the opening cysteine and the closing phenylalanine or tryptophan. A D gene is named only where the DNA matches it firmly. Some rows mark clone size as missing; the rest say once, few, many or name a class of expanded clone.

d_call	v_call	j_call	clone_size	cdr3_nt	cdr3_aa
NA	TRBV6-6	TRBJ2-7	NA	TGTGCCAGCAGATTTACAGGTTTCGACGAGCAGTACTTC	CASRFTGFDEQYF
TRBD1	TRBV3-1/TRBV3-2	TRBJ1-1	NA	TGTGCCAGCAGCCCCCGGACAGGGAGGGCTTTCTTT	CASSPRTGRAFF
TRBD1	TRBV6-5	TRBJ1-5	NA	TGTGCCAGCAGACCCGGGACAGGGGGCAATCAGCCCCAGCATTTT	CASRPGTGGNQPQHF
NA	TRBV30	TRBJ2-7	NA	TGTGCCTGGAGTCAGGGCTCCTACGAGCAGTACTTC	CAWSQGSYEQYF
TRBD2	TRBV4-3	TRBJ2-7	NA	TGCGCCAGCAGCCAAGAGCGGGGGGCAACGGACGAGCAGTACTTC	CASSQERGATDEQYF
TRBD1	TRBV19	TRBJ2-4	NA	TGTGCCAGTGAGGACAGGGCGAAAAACATTCAGTACTTC	CASEDRAKNIQYF
TRBD1	TRBV5-4	TRBJ2-7	NA	TGTGCCAGCAGCTATGGGACAGGTAACGAGCAGTACTTC	CASSYGTGNEQYF
TRBD1	TRBV29-1	TRBJ2-7	NA	TGCAGCGCCTGGGACAGGGGAGGGCACGAGCAGTACTTC	CSAWDRGGHEQYF
TRBD2	TRBV4-3	TRBJ2-4	NA	TGCGCCAGCAGCCAAGAGTTCGGGGGGGCCCAAAACATTCAGTACTTC	CASSQEFGGAQNIQYF
TRBD1	TRBV7-9	TRBJ2-3	NA	TGTGCCAGCAGCTTAACGCTGGGACAGGGACTAACAGATACGCAGTATTTT	CASSLTLGQGLTDTQYF
NA	TRBV7-9	TRBJ1-5	NA	TGTGCCAGCAGCCCAATAAACACAGGGACGGGCAATCAGCCCCAGCATTTT	CASSPINTGTGNQPQHF
NA	TRBV25-1	TRBJ2-7	NA	TGTGCCAGCAGTGACCCAGGTAGGCGGGGCTACGAGCAGTACTTC	CASSDPGRRGYEQYF
NA	TRBV5-1	TRBJ1-3	NA	TGCGCCAGCAGCTGGGACACGGCCCAGGGGAACACCATATATTTT	CASSWDTAQGNTIYF
NA	TRBV24-1	TRBJ1-5	NA	TGTGCCACCAGTGAGAAAGGGGGGGCTGGTCAGCCCCAGCATTTT	CATSEKGGAGQPQHF
TRBD1	TRBV10-1	TRBJ2-5	NA	TGCGCCAGCAGTGGACAGGGGGAGACCCAGTACTTC	CASSGQGETQYF
NA	TRBV9	TRBJ2-3	medium-sized	TGTGCCAGCAGCGTAGTCCCGTTTACGGGAGTTAATGAAGCAGATACGCAGTATTTT	CASSVVPFTGVNEADTQYF
NA	TRBV6-5	TRBJ1-1	NA	TGTGCCAGCAGTAACCTCGGGGGGACCCGAGGAGCGGCTTTCTTT	CASSNLGGTRGAAFF
TRBD1	TRBV15	TRBJ2-3	once	TGTGCCACCAGCAGAGATGGGGGACAGGTCACAGATACGCAGTATTTT	CATSRDGGQVTDTQYF
NA	TRBV3-1/TRBV3-2	TRBJ2-2	NA	TGTGCCAGCAGCCAAGGGGCTACCGGGGAGCTGTTTTTT	CASSQGATGELFF
TRBD2	TRBV19	TRBJ2-3	once	TGTGCCAGTAGCGACAGACTAGCTACGCAGTATTTT	CASSDRLATQYF
TRBD1	TRBV15	TRBJ2-7	NA	TGTGCCACCAGCAGAGGGACAGGGGGCAGTTACGAGCAGTACTTC	CATSRGTGGSYEQYF
NA	TRBV27	TRBJ1-6	NA	TGTGCCAGCAGTTACAGCTCCTATAATTCACCCCTCCACTTT	CASSYSSYNSPLHF
TRBD1	TRBV14	TRBJ1-6	NA	TGTGCCAGCAGCCCCCGGGACAGCTGGAATTCACCCCTCCACTTT	CASSPRDSWNSPLHF
TRBD2	TRBV6-5	TRBJ2-1	few	TGTGCCAGCAGAACTAGCGGGAGTCGCAATGAGCAGTTCTTC	CASRTSGSRNEQFF
NA	TRBV6-5	TRBJ2-7	NA	TGTGCCTCGGGGGTTAATAATGAGCAGTACTTC	CASGVNNEQYF
NA	TRBV9	TRBJ1-2	NA	TGTGCCAGCAGCGCCTCTGGGACTGGCAAGACCTTC	CASSASGTGKTF
NA	TRBV19	TRBJ2-7	NA	TGTGCCAGTAGTATGGTCTTGGACTTTTCCTACGAGCAGTACTTC	CASSMVLDFSYEQYF
TRBD2	TRBV7-3	TRBJ2-2	NA	TGTGCCAGCAGCTTGTCTAGCGGGTATACCGGGGAGCTGTTTTTT	CASSLSSGYTGELFF
NA	TRBV6-5	TRBJ1-2	once	TGTGCCAGCAGTTACTCGGAGGGGATCTATGGCTACACCTTC	CASSYSEGIYGYTF
TRBD2	TRBV18	TRBJ2-3	NA	TGTGCCAGCTCACCAGTATCTAGCGGAAACACAGATACGCAGTATTTT	CASSPVSSGNTDTQYF
NA	TRBV11-3	TRBJ2-1	NA	TGTGCCAGCAGCTTAGGGGGCGTCGAACGGAGTGAGCAGTTCTTC	CASSLGGVERSEQFF
TRBD1	TRBV3-1/TRBV3-2	TRBJ1-6	few	TGTGCCAGCAGCTCGACAGGGGATAATTCACCCCTCCACTTT	CASSSTGDNSPLHF
TRBD2	TRBV7-2	TRBJ2-3	NA	TGTGCCAGCAGCTTGATGGGACTAGCGGGTCCAGGGGGCAGGGATACGCAGTATTTT	CASSLMGLAGPGGRDTQYF
TRBD1	TRBV19	TRBJ1-4	NA	TGTGCCAGTAGTACGGGACAGGGACGTAATGAAAAACTGTTTTTT	CASSTGQGRNEKLFF
TRBD1	TRBV3-1/TRBV3-2	TRBJ1-2	NA	TGTGCCAGCAGCCAGACGGGACAGCTGTATGGCTACACCTTC	CASSQTGQLYGYTF
TRBD1	TRBV19	TRBJ1-3	NA	TGTGCCAGTAGTATAGCCGGGCAGGGGGCCTTTTGGAGCTCTGGAAACACCATATATTTT	CASSIAGQGAFWSSGNTIYF
TRBD2	TRBV9	TRBJ2-1	NA	TGTGCCAGCAGCGTGGTGCTAGCGGGAGGGGGTGAGCAGTTCTTC	CASSVVLAGGGEQFF
TRBD2	TRBV12-5	TRBJ2-3	NA	TGTGCTAGTGGTTTTGCGGGAGGGCCTACCACAGATACGCAGTATTTT	CASGFAGGPTTDTQYF
TRBD1	TRBV5-8	TRBJ2-7	NA	TGTGCCAGCACCAGGGGGTATCCGTACGAGCAGTACTTC	CASTRGYPYEQYF